The rows below give T cell receptor beta chains drawn from one sample of a study of regulatory T cells in long-lasting Graves disease. Via MiXCR, TCRdb re-called the multiplex PCR reads, giving one row per CDR3 protein. The sample has 300,000 or so distinct CDR3 sequences; roughly a fifth are singletons. The sequences come from peripheral blood mononuclear cells (PBMCs), collected when the disease was refractory, from a patient treated with antithyroid drugs. Source of these receptors: a female donor with Graves disease. Each CDR3 is given with its conserved first and last residue. Fields, in order: clone size, CDR3 length, J gene, D gene, V gene, CDR3 DNA, CDR3 protein. D genes are given only for firm matches. Size values are once, few and many counts, or a class for expanded clones, and some rows have none.

abundance: many
len: 15
j_gene: TRBJ1-2
d_gene: -
v_gene: TRBV20-1
CDR3nt: TGCAGTGCGAGAACCGGGACAACGTCGAACTATGGCTACACCTTC
CDR3aa: CSARTGTTSNYGYTF

abundance: many
len: 14
j_gene: TRBJ2-7
d_gene: TRBD2
v_gene: TRBV28
CDR3nt: TGTGCCAGCAGTTCCGGGACTAGCAACTACGAGCAGTACTTC
CDR3aa: CASSSGTSNYEQYF

abundance: many
len: 14
j_gene: TRBJ2-7
d_gene: TRBD2
v_gene: TRBV6-1
CDR3nt: TGTGCCAGCACCTCACGGGGACTAACCCACGAGCAGTACTTC
CDR3aa: CASTSRGLTHEQYF

abundance: many
len: 16
j_gene: TRBJ1-2
d_gene: TRBD1
v_gene: TRBV6-1
CDR3nt: TGTGCCAGCAGGGGGACAGGGAGATTTTTCCCTTATGGCTACACCTTC
CDR3aa: CASRGTGRFFPYGYTF

abundance: -
len: 15
j_gene: TRBJ1-5
d_gene: -
v_gene: TRBV6-2/TRBV6-3
CDR3nt: TGTGCCAGCAGTTGGCGCGGAGAGGGTTATCAGCCCCAGCATTTT
CDR3aa: CASSWRGEGYQPQHF

abundance: few
len: 13
j_gene: TRBJ1-5
d_gene: -
v_gene: TRBV2
CDR3nt: TGTGCCAGCAGCCCAAGGGAGAATCAGCCCCAGCATTTT
CDR3aa: CASSPRENQPQHF

abundance: -
len: 17
j_gene: TRBJ1-1
d_gene: TRBD1
v_gene: TRBV9
CDR3nt: TGTGCCAGCAGCGATTCCCGGGACAGGGGTTCGAACACTGAAGCTTTCTTT
CDR3aa: CASSDSRDRGSNTEAFF

abundance: many
len: 14
j_gene: TRBJ2-7
d_gene: TRBD2
v_gene: TRBV27
CDR3nt: TGTGCCAGCAGCCGGACTAGCCATTCCTACGAGCAGTACTTC
CDR3aa: CASSRTSHSYEQYF

abundance: few
len: 16
j_gene: TRBJ2-5
d_gene: -
v_gene: TRBV7-8
CDR3nt: TGTGCCAGCAGCTTAGTGAATACCCTCCATCAAGAGACCCAGTACTTC
CDR3aa: CASSLVNTLHQETQYF

abundance: many
len: 13
j_gene: TRBJ2-5
d_gene: -
v_gene: TRBV28
CDR3nt: TGTGCCAGCAGTTTAAGGGAGGCTGAGACCCAGTACTTC
CDR3aa: CASSLREAETQYF

abundance: -
len: 16
j_gene: TRBJ2-7
d_gene: TRBD2
v_gene: TRBV6-1
CDR3nt: TGTGCCAGCAGTTTCGGACTAGCGGTCAGCTCCTACGAGCGGTACTTC
CDR3aa: CASSFGLAVSSYERYF

abundance: few
len: 16
j_gene: TRBJ2-6
d_gene: -
v_gene: TRBV7-9
CDR3nt: TGTGCCAGCAGCTTGGGGGCAGGCGCGGGGGCCAACGTCCTGACTTTC
CDR3aa: CASSLGAGAGANVLTF

abundance: many
len: 13
j_gene: TRBJ1-5
d_gene: -
v_gene: TRBV12-3/TRBV12-4
CDR3nt: TGTGCCAGCAGTTTCCAAAGGAATCAGCCCCAGCATTTT
CDR3aa: CASSFQRNQPQHF

abundance: -
len: 17
j_gene: TRBJ2-1
d_gene: -
v_gene: TRBV14
CDR3nt: TGTGCCAGCAGCTCTCTTCGCCTGGCAAGCTCCTACAATGAGCAGTTCTTC
CDR3aa: CASSSLRLASSYNEQFF

abundance: -
len: 12
j_gene: TRBJ2-4
d_gene: -
v_gene: TRBV28
CDR3nt: TGTGCCAGCACAACTCGGAAAAACATTCAGTACTTC
CDR3aa: CASTTRKNIQYF

abundance: many
len: 17
j_gene: TRBJ2-7
d_gene: -
v_gene: TRBV28
CDR3nt: TGTGCCAGCAGTTTATTAGGGGGAACCCCCCTCTCCTACGAGCAGTACTTC
CDR3aa: CASSLLGGTPLSYEQYF

abundance: many
len: 14
j_gene: TRBJ2-4
d_gene: TRBD2
v_gene: TRBV12-3/TRBV12-4
CDR3nt: TGTGCCAGCAGTGATCTAGCGGGGGGGACTCTTCAGTACTTC
CDR3aa: CASSDLAGGTLQYF